This T cell receptor (beta chain) was captured by sequencing in a study of regulatory T cells in long-lasting Graves disease. General study points: The work looked only at peripheral blood and did not look at thyroid tissue. The study found TRBV28, TRBJ1-2 and TRBJ2-5 favored in persistent disease. The study found persistent patients shared more public clonotypes (approximately 2,700) than new patients (nearly 1,000).

Documented time point: newly diagnosed GD, antithyroid drugs for less than 3 months. There was RNA extracted from PBMCs, and the TCR library was made from it. The V end was cut by 6 bases, the J end by 5 bases, with 10 bases between. CDR1 is MDHEN and CDR2 is SYDVKM in the germline V gene. The CDR3 totals 12 residues. Library construction for TCR beta used iRepertoire HTBI primers and Arm-PCR of CDR3 regions. A single record per CDR3 protein comes from TCRdb applying MiXCR to the multiplex PCR reads. Of about 220,000 distinct CDR3 sequences listed, 15% to 20% are singletons. Worth noting for this clonotype: Its cognate antigen is unknown.

This sample comprised peripheral blood mononuclear cells (PBMCs), obtained at new diagnosis, from a patient treated with antithyroid drugs. This chain uses TRBV28 with TRBJ2-5; D gene uncertain. The origin of this receptor is a female donor with Graves disease. The chain's CDR3 is CASSSRVETQYF. Here the CDR3 DNA reads TGTGCCAGCAGCTCCAGAGTTGAGACCCAGTACTTC.